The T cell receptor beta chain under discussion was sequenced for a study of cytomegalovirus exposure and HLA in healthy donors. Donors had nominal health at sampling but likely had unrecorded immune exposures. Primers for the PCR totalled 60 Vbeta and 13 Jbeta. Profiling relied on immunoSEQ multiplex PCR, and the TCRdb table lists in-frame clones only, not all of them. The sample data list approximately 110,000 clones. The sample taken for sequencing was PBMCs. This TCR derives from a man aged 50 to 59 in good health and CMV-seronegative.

The CDR3 DNA follows: TGTGCCAGCAGCTTCGGCCAGGGTAATGGCTACACCTTC. Protein product: CASSFGQGNGYTF. V is TRBV11-2 and J is TRBJ1-2; D is possibly TRBD1 (5 bases). The ends were cut back, 3 bases at V and 6 bases at J, with 11 bases in the middle. The germline gives CDR1 SGHAT, CDR2 FQNNGV. CDR3 length: 13 residues.